These T cell receptor beta chains were read from a single sample in a study of OX40 agonist ivuxolimab in advanced cancers. Assay: immunoSEQ multiplex PCR; the TCRdb copy retains only in-frame clones and omits some. The repertoire has some 39,000 clones, 65% to 80% of them found once; the top ten carry roughly 10%. The source was CD4+ or CD8+ T cells sorted from blood, collected in a trial of the OX40 agonist ivuxolimab. These receptor sequences come from an adult with an advanced solid tumor such as melanoma, head and neck, liver or kidney cancer. Each CDR3 is given with its conserved first and last residue.

V	J	CDR3
TRBV5-6	TRBJ2-7	CASSLGVGEIAYEQYF
TRBV6-5	TRBJ1-5	CASSKGQEVQPQHF
TRBV19	TRBJ1-2	CASHGQGADGYTF
TRBV11-2	TRBJ1-1	CASSLDIPNTEAFF
TRBV2	TRBJ2-5	CASSEYVRTAPYQETQYF
TRBV11-2	TRBJ2-3	CASSLSDGVRPQYF
TRBV9	TRBJ2-7	CASREDNSYEQYF
TRBV2	TRBJ1-4	CASSLRGLGEKLFF
TRBV5-1	TRBJ1-3	CASSPGTGPLSSGNTIYF
TRBV21-1	TRBJ1-2	CASSRARRQPYGYTF
TRBV6-5	TRBJ1-6	CASSYSGGSYNSPLHF
TRBV2	TRBJ1-5	CASSEGRTGLSKAPQHF
TRBV27	TRBJ1-1	CASSLRRNTEAFF
TRBV19	TRBJ2-5	CASSLRGLAGGLQETQYF
TRBV19	TRBJ2-7	CASSGQGLSHEQYF
TRBV6-4	TRBJ2-2	CASSEGSAGELFF
TRBV18	TRBJ2-3	CASSPVGGSTDTQYF
TRBV27	TRBJ2-5	CASSSPGTKGKETQYF
TRBV30	TRBJ2-7	CARTGGSEYEQYF
TRBV7-8	TRBJ1-2	CASSLRGNNYGYTF
TRBV7-6	TRBJ1-1	CASSLQARMNTEAFF
TRBV19	TRBJ1-4	CASRLVGEKLFF
TRBV6-1	TRBJ2-7	CASSLGREQYF
TRBV6-1	TRBJ1-1	CATPPGSFTEAFF
TRBV19	TRBJ2-1	CASRNYPSSYNEQFF
TRBV30	TRBJ2-7	CAWSSRTSGGVKSYEQYF
TRBV4-1	TRBJ2-3	CATRGLTDTQYF
TRBV5-4	TRBJ1-1	CASSLGRGRTEAFF
TRBV29-1	TRBJ1-1	CSPWGGSEAFF
TRBV6-1	TRBJ2-7	CASMMMGTHYEQYF
TRBV15	TRBJ2-7	CATSRSTYEQYF
TRBV28	TRBJ1-2	CATSLIYGYTF
TRBV10-3	TRBJ2-1	CAISQTGTGSHNEQFF
TRBV19	TRBJ1-1	CASSIFGGNTEAFF
TRBV11-2	TRBJ2-5	CASSLAGGRTETQYF
TRBV6-5	TRBJ1-2	CASRRTGSNYGYTF
TRBV11-2	TRBJ1-6	CASRATGAFSNSPLHF
TRBV19	TRBJ1-1	CASRSSIWAQGANTEAFF
TRBV10-2	TRBJ2-5	CASSERAGLRETQYF
TRBV5-1	TRBJ1-4	CASQTRGMTNEKLFF
TRBV5-1	TRBJ1-1	CASSLGWTEAFF
TRBV28	TRBJ1-5	CASSTGGSVQPQHF
TRBV19	TRBJ1-6	CASRVSGWGNSPLHF
TRBV7-8	TRBJ2-7	CASSLPPYEQYF
TRBV30	TRBJ1-2	CAWNQIGRTGRKYGYTF
TRBV27	TRBJ2-7	CASSSGQATYEQYF
TRBV6-1	TRBJ2-7	CASSTGAGYLGEQYF
TRBV18	TRBJ1-2	CASSPQGADGYTF
TRBV6-1	TRBJ2-5	CASGGGKAGETQYF
TRBV2	TRBJ1-2	CASILPRISGYTF
TRBV7-9	TRBJ1-1	CAILQGTEAFF
TRBV9	TRBJ2-1	CASSVDPSSYNEQFF
TRBV18	TRBJ2-3	CASSPGDTQYF
TRBV4-1	TRBJ1-2	CASSQEVGWVDGYTF
TRBV6-4	TRBJ2-1	CASSDSSGSYNEQFF
TRBV5-4	TRBJ1-2	CASSLAWGNYGYTF
TRBV7-9	TRBJ2-5	CASSSETGFQETQYF
TRBV18	TRBJ2-7	CASAPGQGAYEQYF
TRBV16	TRBJ1-1	CASSQGSTEAFF
TRBV5-1	TRBJ1-2	CASSLEGTDYGYTF